Sequencing of this TCR beta chain was carried out in a study of T cell responses to AZD1222 COVID-19 vaccine. Assay: immunoSEQ multiplex PCR; the TCRdb copy retains only in-frame clones and omits some. The sample lists approximately 120,000 clones; about nine tenths were seen once. Trimming removed 4 bases from V and 2 bases from J, with 12 bases in between. Germline V gene data show CDR1 as SGHDN and CDR2 as FVKESK. The CDR3 consists of 14 residues. The receptor comes from an adult who received the AZD1222 COVID-19 vaccine. The starting material was peripheral blood, obtained 28 days after the second AZD1222 dose. The chain recombines TRBV14 with TRBJ2-7, with a weak D call TRBD2 (6 bases). The CDR3 bases are TGTGCCAGCAGCCTCGGACTACCCCCCTACGAGCAGTACTTC. As protein: CASSLGLPPYEQYF.